This is a list of T cell receptor beta chains from one sample in a study of cytomegalovirus exposure and HLA in healthy donors. Profiling relied on immunoSEQ multiplex PCR, and the TCRdb table lists in-frame clones only, not all of them. This repertoire shows around 200,000 clones, 82% found once; its top ten account for 5.5% to 7.5%. Sequencing was performed on PBMCs. All receptors derive from a man aged 35 to 55 in good health and CMV-seropositive. CDR3s leave out the opening cysteine and the closing phenylalanine or tryptophan.

TRBV25-1	TRBJ2-1	ASSVGYSSYNEQF
TRBV10-2	TRBJ1-2	ASSDPTGGADGYT
TRBV6-6	TRBJ1-1	ASPYRTKGAF
TRBV29-1	TRBJ2-1	SVDGGIQDEQF
TRBV19	TRBJ1-1	ASSSGQGTTEAF
TRBV5-1	TRBJ2-7	ASSGVAAYEQY
TRBV10-1	TRBJ2-1	ASSPTRNEQF
TRBV7-9	TRBJ2-2	ASSLVGALNTGELF
TRBV7-6	TRBJ1-1	ASSRVRESSEAF
TRBV19	TRBJ1-2	ASRRQGEGFGYT
TRBV6-1	TRBJ1-3	ASKFTGRAGNTIY
TRBV4-1	TRBJ2-5	ASSRGGETQY
TRBV29-1	TRBJ2-3	SGTGGGRGRTDTQY
TRBV18	TRBJ1-2	ASSLNRVKRYGYT
TRBV7-9	TRBJ1-3	ASSPSYREVSGNTIY
TRBV27	TRBJ2-2	ASSLRGNEEELF
TRBV7-8	TRBJ1-2	ASSLGTGFDYGYT
TRBV6-4	TRBJ2-1	ASSDSSLGGHEQF
TRBV5-4	TRBJ2-1	ASSLGLAGPEDEQF
TRBV4-2	TRBJ1-2	ASSPGTAPNYGYT
TRBV6-6	TRBJ2-7	ASSYSPDLTYEQY
TRBV9	TRBJ1-2	ASSVGSYGYT
TRBV7-3	TRBJ2-5	ASSPGGTGETQY
TRBV5-1	TRBJ2-2	ASSLDETANTGELF
TRBV5-1	TRBJ2-7	ASRWTGDYEQY
TRBV6-5	TRBJ2-1	ASSLTGGEGNEQF
TRBV6-1	TRBJ2-3	ASSEAGRGGLGTDTQY
TRBV7-9	TRBJ2-7	ASSFYSEQY
TRBV7-9	TRBJ2-2	ASSATRGHGELF
TRBV10-3	TRBJ2-1	AISEGRERRNEQF
TRBV27	TRBJ1-4	ASRPVGTGYEKLF
TRBV6-5	TRBJ1-1	ASTYRGDTEAF
TRBV30	TRBJ2-7	AWREGGTYEQY
TRBV7-2	TRBJ2-3	ASSLLWSIDTQY
TRBV11-3	TRBJ2-1	ASSSASGVPYNEQF
TRBV4-1	TRBJ1-1	ASSQGQFSEAF
TRBV2	TRBJ1-1	ASRTGVNEAF
TRBV19	TRBJ1-1	ATQVLWGESEAF
TRBV5-1	TRBJ2-3	ASSLSAGGASTDTQY
TRBV5-1	TRBJ2-7	ASSLTWEAPYEQY
TRBV5-1	TRBJ1-3	ASSGGTDSGNTIY
TRBV14	TRBJ2-1	ASSQKVGRYNEQF
TRBV28	TRBJ2-1	ASSPRHWEQF
TRBV25-1	TRBJ2-2	ASSATSGRIGELF
TRBV29-1	TRBJ1-1	SVEVSTEAF
TRBV7-9	TRBJ2-3	ASSLGISGSADTQY